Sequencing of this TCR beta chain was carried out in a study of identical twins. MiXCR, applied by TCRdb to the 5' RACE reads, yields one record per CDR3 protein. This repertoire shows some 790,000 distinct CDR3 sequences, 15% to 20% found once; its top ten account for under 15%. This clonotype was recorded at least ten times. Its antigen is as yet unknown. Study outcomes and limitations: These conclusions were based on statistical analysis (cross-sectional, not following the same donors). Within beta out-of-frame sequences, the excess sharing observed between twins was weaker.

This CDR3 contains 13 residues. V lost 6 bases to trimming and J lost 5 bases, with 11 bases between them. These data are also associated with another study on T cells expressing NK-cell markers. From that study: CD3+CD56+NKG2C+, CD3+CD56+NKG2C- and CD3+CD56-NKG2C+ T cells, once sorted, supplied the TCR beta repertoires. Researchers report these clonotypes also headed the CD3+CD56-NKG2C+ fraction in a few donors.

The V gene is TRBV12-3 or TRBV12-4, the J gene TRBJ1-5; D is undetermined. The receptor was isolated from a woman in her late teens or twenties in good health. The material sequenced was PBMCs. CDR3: CASSLSGYQPQHF. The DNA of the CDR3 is TGTGCCAGCAGCCTTTCGGGGTATCAGCCCCAGCATTTT.